The 13 T cell receptor beta chains listed next were all sequenced from one sample in a study of cytomegalovirus exposure and HLA in healthy donors. Primers: 60 Vbeta forward and 13 Jbeta reverse. The table came from immunoSEQ multiplex PCR; TCRdb's copy has only in-frame clones and leaves some out. In the table there are approximately 200,000 clones, roughly four fifths of which are singletons. Sequencing input: PBMCs. The receptors shown here come from a woman aged 50 to 60 in good health and CMV-seropositive.

The chain employs TRBV11-2 and TRBJ1-2, with 7 bases lining up with TRBD1. Germline V gene lookup returns CDR1 SGHAT and CDR2 FQNNGV. The CDR3 spans 14 residues. V lost 5 bases and J lost 9; bases outside the gene matches: 12. DNA for the CDR3: TGTGCCAGCAGCAGCCTGTGGCAGGGGGTTCGCTACACCTTC. This sequence encodes CASSSLWQGVRYTF.

The chain uses TRBV4-1 and TRBJ2-2, with D perhaps matching TRBD2 (8 bases). Deletions cut 0 bases from V and 0 bases from J, with 11 bases between. CDR3 length: 17 residues. Germline CDR1 is MGHRA and CDR2 is YSYEKL. This CDR3 is CASSQDSGTANTGELFF. DNA of the CDR3: TGCGCCAGCAGCCAAGATAGCGGGACAGCGAACACCGGGGAGCTGTTTTTT.

This clone was observed once. This chain joins TRBV27 and TRBJ1-1; TRBD1 might be the D (5 bases). The germline V and J ends were trimmed by 8 bases and 10 bases, with 14 bases remaining between them. The CDR3 spans 11 residues. Germline CDR1 MNHEY, CDR2 SMNVEV (reference sequence). The CDR3 nucleotides read TGTGCCAGCGGAACCTATAGGGGAGCTTTCTTT. Its protein product is CASGTYRGAFF.

This sequence joins TRBV27 and TRBJ2-1; the match to TRBD2 covers 13 bases. The ends lost 5 bases at V and 5 bases at J; junction bases unmatched: 3. There are 15 residues in the CDR3. Germline lookup yields CDR1 MNHEY and CDR2 SMNVEV (reference sequence). The CDR3 sequence: CASSLGTSGDNEQFF. The CDR3 DNA is TGTGCCAGCAGTCTCGGGACTAGCGGGGACAATGAGCAGTTCTTC.

The chain joins TRBV4-3 to TRBJ2-7, with 7 bases identical to TRBD2. The V gene's germline CDR1 is LGHNA and CDR2 YSLEER. The CDR3 is made up of 15 amino acids. V was clipped by 0 bases and J by 3 bases; unmatched bases: 5. DNA of the CDR3: TGCGCCAGCAGCCAAGATATAGCGGGCGGCTACGAGCAGTACTTC. This translates into CASSQDIAGGYEQYF.

The chain employs TRBV7-2 and TRBJ1-1; D is possibly TRBD1 (6 bases). CDR1 SGHTA and CDR2 FQGNSA come from the germline V gene. Trimming stripped 5 bases from V and 3 bases from J, with 13 bases between. The CDR3 is 14 amino acids. The chain's CDR3 is CASSPTGFDTEAFF. DNA of the CDR3: TGTGCCAGCAGCCCCACAGGGTTCGACACTGAAGCTTTCTTT. Full variable domain (rest looked up from reference TRBV7-2 and TRBJ1-1): GAGVSQSPSNKVTEKGKDVELRCDPISGHTALYWYRQSLGQGLEFLIYFQGNSAPDKSGLPSDRFSAERTGGSVSTLTIQRTQQEDSAVYLCASSPTGFDTEAFFGQGTRLTVV.

The gene calls are TRBV15 and TRBJ1-1; 7 nucleotides agree with TRBD1. From germline, CDR1 is LNHNV and CDR2 YYDKDF (reference sequence). The V gene end was trimmed by 0 bases and the J gene end by 10 bases; junction bases not matched to a gene: 8. The CDR3 is 14 amino acids. The CDR3 spells CATSRDTSNRGAFF. CDR3 DNA sequence: TGTGCCACCAGCAGAGATACCTCTAACAGGGGAGCTTTCTTT.

The rearrangement links TRBV6-1 to TRBJ2-6, with D possibly matching TRBD1 (5 bases). This CDR3 contains 13 residues. The germline CDR1 and CDR2 sequences are MNHNS and SASEGT. V lost 8 bases and J 1 base, leaving 6 bases between the germline ends. This CDR3 is CASYRSGANVLTF. The CDR3 nucleotides read TGTGCCAGCTACAGGTCTGGGGCCAACGTCCTGACTTTC.

For the CDR3, the DNA is TGTGCCAGCAGCTTACAGGGAGGGGGCATTCAGTACTTC. The encoded protein is CASSLQGGGIQYF. This chain joins TRBV28 and TRBJ2-4, with D possibly matching TRBD2 (7 bases). Trimming cost V 6 bases and J 9 bases, with 15 bases left between them. The germline V gene has CDR1 MDHEN and CDR2 SYDVKM. The CDR3 is 13 amino acids.

The rearrangement joins TRBV10-1 to TRBJ2-1; 7 bases are a match to TRBD2. This CDR3 is built from 13 residues. J gave up 12 bases and V 5 bases, and 10 bases lay outside the gene matches. CDR1 and CDR2 (germline): WNHNN, SYGVQD (reference sequence). The chain's CDR3 is CASSPPSGAGQFF. The DNA for the CDR3 is TGCGCCAGCAGTCCGCCTAGCGGAGCTGGGCAGTTCTTC.

The gene calls are TRBV10-2 and TRBJ2-2; D uncertain. CDR1 is WSHSY and CDR2 is SAAADI in the germline V gene. The CDR3 consists of 12 residues. Trimming took 6 bases from V and 11 from J, leaving 13 bases between them. In nucleotides, the CDR3 is TGCGCCAGCAGAAGTCAGGTTTTCGAGCTGTTTTTT. Its translation is CASRSQVFELFF.

This rearrangement joins TRBV19 to TRBJ1-5, with D unresolved. V lost 6 bases and J 1 base, leaving 16 bases between the germline ends. CDR1 and CDR2 (germline): LNHDA, SQIVND (reference sequence). The CDR3 is made up of 16 amino acids. CDR3 residues: CASSQPRNPSNQPQHF. CDR3 sequence (DNA): TGTGCCAGTAGCCAGCCGAGGAACCCGAGCAATCAGCCCCAGCATTTT.

The chain employs TRBV7-2 and TRBJ1-5, with D possibly TRBD1 on 6 matching bases. The CDR3 totals 17 residues. Germline loops: CDR1 SGHTA, CDR2 FQGNSA. Trimming pared 4 bases from V and 6 bases from J, leaving 22 bases between. CDR3 residues: CASSSHVGGAKVQPQHF. For the CDR3, the DNA is TGTGCCAGCAGCTCCCATGTGGGGGGGGCGAAGGTTCAGCCCCAGCATTTT. Full variable domain (remainder filled in from reference TRBV7-2 and TRBJ1-5): GAGVSQSPSNKVTEKGKDVELRCDPISGHTALYWYRQSLGQGLEFLIYFQGNSAPDKSGLPSDRFSAERTGGSVSTLTIQRTQQEDSAVYLCASSSHVGGAKVQPQHFGDGTRLSIL.